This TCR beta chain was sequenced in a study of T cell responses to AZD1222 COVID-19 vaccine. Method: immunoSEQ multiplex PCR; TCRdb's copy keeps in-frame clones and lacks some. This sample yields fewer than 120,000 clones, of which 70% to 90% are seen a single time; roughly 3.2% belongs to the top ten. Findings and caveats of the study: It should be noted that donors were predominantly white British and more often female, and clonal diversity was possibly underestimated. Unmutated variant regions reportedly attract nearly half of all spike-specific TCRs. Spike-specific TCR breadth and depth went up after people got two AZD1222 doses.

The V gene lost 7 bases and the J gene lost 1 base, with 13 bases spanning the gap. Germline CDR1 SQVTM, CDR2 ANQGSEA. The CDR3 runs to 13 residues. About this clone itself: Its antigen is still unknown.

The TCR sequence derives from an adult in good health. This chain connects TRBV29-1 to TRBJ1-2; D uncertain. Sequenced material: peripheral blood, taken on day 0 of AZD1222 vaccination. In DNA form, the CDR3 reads TGCAGCGCAGGATGGCCAGATAACTATGGCTACACCTTC. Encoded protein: CSAGWPDNYGYTF. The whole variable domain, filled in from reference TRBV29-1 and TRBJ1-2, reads SAVISQKPSRDICQRGTSLTIQCQVDSQVTMMFWYRQQPGQSLTLIATANQGSEATYESGFVIDKFPISRPNLTFSTLTVSNMSPEDSSIYLCSAGWPDNYGYTFGSGTRLTVV.